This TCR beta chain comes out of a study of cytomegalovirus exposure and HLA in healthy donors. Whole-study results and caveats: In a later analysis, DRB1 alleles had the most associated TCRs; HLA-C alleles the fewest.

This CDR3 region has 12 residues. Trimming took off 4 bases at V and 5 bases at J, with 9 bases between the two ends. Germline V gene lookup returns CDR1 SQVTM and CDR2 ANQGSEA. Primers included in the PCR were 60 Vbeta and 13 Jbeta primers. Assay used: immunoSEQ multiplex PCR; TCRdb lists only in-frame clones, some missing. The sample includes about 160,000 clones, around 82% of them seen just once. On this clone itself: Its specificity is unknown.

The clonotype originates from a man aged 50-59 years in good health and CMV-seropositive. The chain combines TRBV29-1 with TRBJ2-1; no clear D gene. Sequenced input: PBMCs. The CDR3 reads CSVGRQDNEQFF. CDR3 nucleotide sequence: TGCAGCGTTGGAAGGCAGGACAATGAGCAGTTCTTC.